Reported below is one TCR beta chain. One entry per CDR3 protein, called by TCRdb with MiXCR from the 5' RACE reads. The sample lists nearly 90,000 distinct CDR3 sequences, approximately 14% occurring once. This entry comes from a study of early T cells in non-severe SARS-CoV-2 infection. V lost 3 bases, J lost 7 bases, and 6 bases stayed unmatched. The CDR3 covers 16 residues. From germline, CDR1 is KGHDR and CDR2 SFDVKD. The chain has TRBV24-1 and TRBJ2-1; 12 bases are a match to TRBD2. This receptor was identified in an adult who was a healthcare worker with PCR-confirmed SARS-CoV-2 infection or an uninfected control (not recorded which). The sequenced material came from whole blood. The CDR3 DNA follows: TGTGCCACCAGTGATCCGCTAGCGGGAGGGCTGAATGAGCAGTTCTTC. It encodes CATSDPLAGGLNEQFF.